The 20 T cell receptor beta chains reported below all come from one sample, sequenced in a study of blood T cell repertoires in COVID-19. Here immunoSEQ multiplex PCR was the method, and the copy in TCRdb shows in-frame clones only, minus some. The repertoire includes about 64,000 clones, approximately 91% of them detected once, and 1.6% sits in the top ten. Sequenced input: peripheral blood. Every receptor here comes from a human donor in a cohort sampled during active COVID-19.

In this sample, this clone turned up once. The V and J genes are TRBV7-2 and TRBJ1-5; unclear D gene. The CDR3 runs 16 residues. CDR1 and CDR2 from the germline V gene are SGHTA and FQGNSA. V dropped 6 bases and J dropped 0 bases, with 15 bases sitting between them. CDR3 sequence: CASSPTLQYSNQPQHF. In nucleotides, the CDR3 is TGTGCCAGCAGTCCCACGTTACAGTATAGCAATCAGCCCCAGCATTTT.

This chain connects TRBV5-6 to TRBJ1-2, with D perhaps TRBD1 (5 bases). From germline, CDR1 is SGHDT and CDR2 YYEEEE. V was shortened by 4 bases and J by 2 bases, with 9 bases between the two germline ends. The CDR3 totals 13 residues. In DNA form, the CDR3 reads TGTGCCAGCAGCGCCGACAGAAACTATGGCTACACCTTC. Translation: CASSADRNYGYTF.

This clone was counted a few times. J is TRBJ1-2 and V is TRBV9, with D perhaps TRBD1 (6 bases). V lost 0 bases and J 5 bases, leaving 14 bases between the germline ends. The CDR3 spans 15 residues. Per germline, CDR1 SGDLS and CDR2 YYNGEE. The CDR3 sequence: CASSVEIGGRYGYTF. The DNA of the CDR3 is TGTGCCAGCAGCGTAGAGATAGGGGGAAGGTATGGCTACACCTTC.

CDR3 nucleotide sequence: TGTGCCAGCAGCGTAGGAGGAGGACAGGGGCTTAACTCCGGGGAGCTGTTTTTT. Translating gives CASSVGGGQGLNSGELFF. The chain combines TRBV9 with TRBJ2-2, with TRBD1 matching over 9 bases. The germline CDR1 and CDR2 sequences are SGDLS and YYNGEE. This CDR3 spans 18 amino acids. After removal of 0 bases from V and 6 bases from J, the junction contained 12 bases not matched to a gene.

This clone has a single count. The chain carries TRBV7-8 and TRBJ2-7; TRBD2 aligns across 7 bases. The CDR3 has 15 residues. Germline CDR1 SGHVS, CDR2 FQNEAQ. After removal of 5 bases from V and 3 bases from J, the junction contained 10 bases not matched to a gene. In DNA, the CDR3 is TGTGCCAGCAGCCTCGGGCGGGCTAGCGGCTACGAGCAGTACTTC. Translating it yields CASSLGRASGYEQYF.

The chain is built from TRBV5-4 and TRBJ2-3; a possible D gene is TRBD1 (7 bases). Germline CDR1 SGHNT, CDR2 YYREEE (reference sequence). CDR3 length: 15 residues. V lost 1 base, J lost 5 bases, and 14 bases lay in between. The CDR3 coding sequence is TGTGCCAGCAGCTTGACAGGGGAGGCGGGAGATACGCAGTATTTT. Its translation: CASSLTGEAGDTQYF.

DNA of the CDR3: TGTGCCAGCAGCCAACAAATAGGACAGCCGAATGAAAAACTGTTTTTT. It is translated as CASSQQIGQPNEKLFF. The chain is built from TRBV3-1 (or the pseudogene TRBV3-2) and TRBJ1-4; weak D call: TRBD1 (6 bases). Trimming cost V 2 bases and J 5 bases, with 15 bases left between them. From germline, CDR1 is LGHDT and CDR2 YNNKEL (reference sequence). This CDR3 has 16 residues.

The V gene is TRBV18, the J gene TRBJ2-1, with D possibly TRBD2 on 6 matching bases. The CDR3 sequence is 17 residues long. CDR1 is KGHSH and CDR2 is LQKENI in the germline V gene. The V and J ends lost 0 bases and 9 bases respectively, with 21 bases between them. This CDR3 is CASSPPSGGTLRGEQFF. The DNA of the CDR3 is TGTGCCAGCTCACCACCGTCTGGCGGGACCCTACGGGGTGAGCAGTTCTTC.

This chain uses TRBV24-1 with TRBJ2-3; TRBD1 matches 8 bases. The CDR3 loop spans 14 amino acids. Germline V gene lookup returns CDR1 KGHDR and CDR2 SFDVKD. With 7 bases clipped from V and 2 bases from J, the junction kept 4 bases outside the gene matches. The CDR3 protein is CATSRQGTTDTQYF. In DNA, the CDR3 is TGTGCCACCAGCAGACAGGGGACCACAGATACGCAGTATTTT.

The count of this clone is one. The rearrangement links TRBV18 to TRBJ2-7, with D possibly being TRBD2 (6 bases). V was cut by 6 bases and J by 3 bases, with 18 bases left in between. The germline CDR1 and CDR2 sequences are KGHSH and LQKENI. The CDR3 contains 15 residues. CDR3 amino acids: CASSISGQGRYEQYF. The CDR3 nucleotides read TGTGCCAGCTCGATTAGCGGACAAGGGCGCTACGAGCAGTACTTC.

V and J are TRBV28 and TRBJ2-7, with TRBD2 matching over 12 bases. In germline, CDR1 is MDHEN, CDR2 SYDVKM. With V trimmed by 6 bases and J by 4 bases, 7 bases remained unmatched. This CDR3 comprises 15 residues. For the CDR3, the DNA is TGTGCCAGCAGGGGTCCGACTAGCGGGAGTTACGAGCAGTACTTC. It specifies CASRGPTSGSYEQYF.

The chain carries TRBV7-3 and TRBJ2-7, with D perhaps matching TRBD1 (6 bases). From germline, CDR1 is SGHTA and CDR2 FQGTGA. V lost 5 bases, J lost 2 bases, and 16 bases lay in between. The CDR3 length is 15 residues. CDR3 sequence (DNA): TGTGCCAGCAGCCACGGACTGGACAGAACCTACGAGCAGTACTTC. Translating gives CASSHGLDRTYEQYF.

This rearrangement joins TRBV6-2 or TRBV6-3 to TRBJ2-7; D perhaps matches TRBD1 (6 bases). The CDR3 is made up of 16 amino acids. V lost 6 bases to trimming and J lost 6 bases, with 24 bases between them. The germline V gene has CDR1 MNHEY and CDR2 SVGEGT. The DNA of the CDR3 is TGTGCCAGCAGCAGAACTCAAACAGGGATACTTTCCGAGCAGTACTTC. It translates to CASSRTQTGILSEQYF.

The CDR3 region has the DNA TGTGCCAGCAGCCTCACTAGCGGGAGGGGAGGGGCCAACGTCCTGACTTTC. Protein sequence: CASSLTSGRGGANVLTF. The chain joins TRBV7-2 to TRBJ2-6; TRBD2 matches 13 bases. V trimming: 5 bases; J trimming: 4 bases; junction bases outside the gene matches: 5. The CDR3 length is 17 residues. Germline values: CDR1 SGHTA, CDR2 FQGNSA.

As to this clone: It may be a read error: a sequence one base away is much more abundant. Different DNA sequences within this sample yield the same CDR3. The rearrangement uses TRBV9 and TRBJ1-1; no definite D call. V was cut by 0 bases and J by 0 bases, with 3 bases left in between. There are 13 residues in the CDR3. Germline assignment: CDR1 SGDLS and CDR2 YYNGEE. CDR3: CASSVAVNTEAFF. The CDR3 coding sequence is TGTGCCAGCAGCGTAGCGGTGAACACTGAAGCTTTCTTT.

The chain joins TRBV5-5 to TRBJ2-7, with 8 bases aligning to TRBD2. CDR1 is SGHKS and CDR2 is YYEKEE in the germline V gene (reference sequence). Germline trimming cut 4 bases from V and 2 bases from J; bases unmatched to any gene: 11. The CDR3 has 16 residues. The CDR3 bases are TGTGCCAGCAGCCGGGGGGGCAGGGGCCAGACCTACGAGCAGTACTTC. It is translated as CASSRGGRGQTYEQYF. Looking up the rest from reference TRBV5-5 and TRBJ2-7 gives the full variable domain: DAGVTQSPTHLIKTRGQQVTLRCSPISGHKSVSWYQQVLGQGPQFIFQYYEKEERGRGNFPDRFSARQFPNYSSELNVNALLLGDSALYLCASSRGGRGQTYEQYFGPGTRLTVT.

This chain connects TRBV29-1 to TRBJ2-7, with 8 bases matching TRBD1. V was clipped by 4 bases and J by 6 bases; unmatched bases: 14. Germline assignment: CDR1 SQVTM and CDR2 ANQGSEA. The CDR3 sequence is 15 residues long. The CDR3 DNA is TGCAGCGTTGTATGGCAGGGGGCGCTCAGAGGCGAGCAGTACTTC. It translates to CSVVWQGALRGEQYF.

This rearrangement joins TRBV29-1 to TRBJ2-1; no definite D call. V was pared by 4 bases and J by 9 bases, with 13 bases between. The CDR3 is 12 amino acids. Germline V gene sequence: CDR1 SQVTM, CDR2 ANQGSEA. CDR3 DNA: TGCAGCGTTGGGCAGACTCGTAGTGAGCAGTTCTTC. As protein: CSVGQTRSEQFF.

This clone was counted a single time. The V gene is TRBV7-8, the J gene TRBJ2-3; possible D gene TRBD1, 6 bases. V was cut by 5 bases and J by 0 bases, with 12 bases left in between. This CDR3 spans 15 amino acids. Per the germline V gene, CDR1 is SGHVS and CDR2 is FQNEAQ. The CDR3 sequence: CASSVMTGSTDTQYF. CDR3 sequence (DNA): TGTGCCAGCAGCGTCATGACAGGAAGCACAGATACGCAGTATTTT.

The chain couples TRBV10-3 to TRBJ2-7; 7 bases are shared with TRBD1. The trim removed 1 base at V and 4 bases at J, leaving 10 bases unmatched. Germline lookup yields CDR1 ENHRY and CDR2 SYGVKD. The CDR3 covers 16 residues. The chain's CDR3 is CAISEFLGGRSYEQYF. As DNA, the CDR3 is TGTGCCATCAGTGAGTTCTTAGGGGGCAGGTCTTACGAGCAGTACTTC.